A single sample gave rise to the 27 T cell receptor beta chains below, sequenced in a study of PD-L1 blockade in urothelial cancer. Repertoires were generated with immunoSEQ multiplex PCR, while TCRdb's copy carries only in-frame clones and drops some. The sample comprises tens of thousands of clones, roughly 87% of which are singletons, and more than 5.5% rests with the top ten. The material sequenced was PBMCs, taken around atezolizumab (anti-PD-L1) treatment. These receptors were collected from a woman in her 70s with urothelial cancer.

The CDR3 is CAISDTSGREYNEQFF. The DNA of the CDR3 is TGTGCCATCAGCGACACTAGCGGGAGAGAATACAATGAGCAGTTCTTC. The chain carries TRBV10-3 and TRBJ2-1; 11 bases fit TRBD2. The germline V gene encodes CDR1 ENHRY and CDR2 SYGVKD. Losses at the gene ends were 6 bases for V and 4 bases for J; bases not matched to a gene: 8. The CDR3 has 16 residues.

The rearrangement joins TRBV28 to TRBJ2-5, with 7 positions matching TRBD1. The CDR3 consists of 15 residues. Per germline, CDR1 MDHEN and CDR2 SYDVKM. Trimming at V came to 5 bases and at J to 5 bases, leaving 11 bases not matched to a gene. CDR3 loop: CASSLPTGTAETQYF. The CDR3 DNA is TGTGCCAGCAGTCTTCCGACCGGGACAGCGGAGACCCAGTACTTC.

This sequence joins TRBV9 and TRBJ2-7, with D perhaps TRBD2 (6 bases). The V gene lost 8 bases and the J gene lost 0 bases, with 15 bases spanning the gap. The CDR3 consists of 14 residues. Germline CDR1 reads SGDLS; CDR2 reads YYNGEE. CDR3 sequence: CASCPRTTSYEQYF. CDR3 nucleotide sequence: TGTGCCAGTTGCCCTAGGACTACCTCCTACGAGCAGTACTTC.

This clone came up once. The rearrangement links TRBV29-1 to TRBJ2-1, with D uncertain. V was shortened by 3 bases and J by 0 bases, with 9 bases between the two germline ends. In germline, CDR1 is SQVTM, CDR2 ANQGSEA. CDR3 length: 14 residues. CDR3 region: CSVESVSSYNEQFF. In DNA form, the CDR3 reads TGCAGCGTTGAGTCAGTCAGCTCCTACAATGAGCAGTTCTTC.

The chain has TRBV9 and TRBJ1-1; 12 bases line up with TRBD1. Germline CDR1 SGDLS, CDR2 YYNGEE. V was pared by 3 bases and J by 1 base, with 13 bases of the junction left unmatched. The CDR3 length is 19 residues. The CDR3 loop reads CASSAGDRGLFGGNTEAFF. The CDR3, as DNA: TGTGCCAGCAGCGCGGGGGACAGGGGGCTATTTGGGGGGAACACTGAAGCTTTCTTT.

V usage is TRBV6-5 and J usage is TRBJ2-7; D perhaps matches TRBD1 (6 bases). Germline V CDR1 and CDR2: MNHEY, SVGAGI. Trimming removed 6 bases from V and 0 bases from J, with 12 bases in between. The CDR3 runs 14 residues. In DNA, the CDR3 is TGTGCCAGCAGCCGGGACACCGACTCCTACGAGCAGTACTTC. It encodes CASSRDTDSYEQYF.

The V gene is TRBV2, the J gene TRBJ2-7; 7 bases agree with TRBD1. CDR1 and CDR2 from the germline V gene are SNHLY and FYNNEI. J was trimmed by 3 bases and V by 2 bases; bases with no gene match: 7. CDR3 length equals 15 residues. As DNA, the CDR3 is TGTGCCAGCAGTGAAAACGGTCAGGGGGTCTACGAGCAGTACTTC. Its protein is CASSENGQGVYEQYF. The complete variable domain, with remaining parts taken from reference TRBV2 and TRBJ2-7, reads EPEVTQTPSHQVTQMGQEVILRCVPISNHLYFYWYRQILGQKVEFLVSFYNNEISEKSEIFDDQFSVERPDGSNFTLKIRSTKLEDSAMYFCASSENGQGVYEQYFGPGTRLTVT.

V is TRBV5-4 and J is TRBJ2-5; D gene uncertain. This CDR3 spans 13 amino acids. The germline V and J ends were trimmed by 2 bases and 4 bases, with 9 bases remaining between them. Germline assignment: CDR1 SGHNT and CDR2 YYREEE (reference sequence). The CDR3 nucleotides read TGTGCCAGCAGCTTCCCGCCCGGAGAGACCCAGTACTTC. This translates into CASSFPPGETQYF.

This chain connects TRBV5-6 to TRBJ2-2, with a tentative D call TRBD1 (6 bases). Germline V gene sequence: CDR1 SGHDT, CDR2 YYEEEE. Trimming removed 4 bases at V and 8 bases at J, with 12 bases between. The CDR3 sequence is 13 residues long. The CDR3 DNA reads TGTGCCAGCAGCCCAGGGGCCGGTGGGGAGCTGTTTTTT. Translated: CASSPGAGGELFF.

This chain uses TRBV20-1 with TRBJ1-1; D gene unclear. The CDR3 has 11 amino acids. Per germline, CDR1 DFQATT and CDR2 SNEGSKA (reference sequence). The CDR3 coding sequence is TGCATTCCCGTCCGGTACGATTCGGCTTTCTTT. Amino acids: CIPVRYDSAFF.

This chain links TRBV25-1 with TRBJ2-2; D perhaps matches TRBD2 (6 bases). Trimming took off 5 bases at V and 6 bases at J, with 13 bases between the two ends. Germline V CDR1 and CDR2: MGHDK, SYGVNS. This CDR3 has 14 residues. The CDR3 loop is CASSLLAGSGELFF. The CDR3 DNA reads as TGTGCCAGCAGTCTACTTGCGGGGTCCGGGGAGCTGTTTTTT.

This chain uses TRBV2 with TRBJ1-6; D is uncertain. Germline V lookup: CDR1 SNHLY, CDR2 FYNNEI. V was cut by 2 bases and J by 3 bases, with 8 bases left in between. The CDR3 covers 15 residues. CDR3 in amino acids: CASSERRFYNSPLHF. In nucleotides, the CDR3 is TGTGCCAGCAGTGAAAGGCGGTTCTATAATTCACCCCTCCACTTT.

The sample holds a few counts of this clone. V gene TRBV11-1 combines with J gene TRBJ2-5; the D gene is possibly TRBD1 (6 bases). V was pared by 4 bases and J by 7 bases, with 13 bases between. CDR1 is SGHAT, CDR2 FQDESV, per germline (reference sequence). This CDR3 comprises 13 residues. This chain's CDR3 is CASSSRTGSTQYF. The CDR3 bases are TGTGCCAGCAGCTCTCGAACAGGGTCGACCCAGTACTTC.

The chain couples TRBV5-1 to TRBJ2-3; TRBD1 agrees at 10 bases. V shed 4 bases, J shed 6 bases, and the junction held 14 bases outside the gene matches. Germline assignment: CDR1 SGHRS and CDR2 YFSETQ. There are 17 residues in the CDR3. DNA for the CDR3: TGCGCCAGCAGCATTGGCCCCGGGACAGGGGCATCCGATACGCAGTATTTT. It translates to CASSIGPGTGASDTQYF.

The V and J genes are TRBV18 and TRBJ2-5, with 7 bases identical to TRBD2. The CDR3 covers 14 residues. Germline V gene data show CDR1 as KGHSH and CDR2 as LQKENI. V shed 3 bases, J shed 5 bases, and the junction held 6 bases outside the gene matches. CDR3 sequence: CASSPSGGGETQYF. In nucleotides, the CDR3 is TGTGCCAGCTCACCGTCGGGAGGCGGGGAGACCCAGTACTTC.

This clone was counted once. CDR3 sequence: CASSLGTGRAYGYTF. The CDR3 DNA reads TGTGCCAGCAGCTTAGGGACAGGAAGAGCCTATGGCTACACCTTC. This chain joins TRBV13 and TRBJ1-2, with D possibly matching TRBD1 (6 bases). This CDR3 has 15 residues. V lost 0 bases and J lost 4, with 12 bases in between. CDR1 and CDR2 from the germline V gene are PRHDT and FYEKMQ (reference sequence).

The chain joins TRBV29-1 to TRBJ2-7; 8 bases line up with TRBD1. Germline loops: CDR1 SQVTM, CDR2 ANQGSEA. CDR3 length: 13 amino acids. The J segment lost 3 bases and the V segment lost 4 bases, leaving 5 bases of the junction unmatched. The CDR3 nucleotides are TGCAGCGTTGTTTCAGGGGGCGGCTACGAGCAGTACTTC. Protein product: CSVVSGGGYEQYF.

The CDR3 reads CASSPPALRGFQETQYF. Written as DNA, the CDR3 is TGTGCCAGCTCACCACCGGCATTACGAGGGTTCCAAGAGACCCAGTACTTC. The chain combines TRBV18 with TRBJ2-5; D is perhaps TRBD2 (5 bases). Germline V gives CDR1 KGHSH, CDR2 LQKENI. Trimming shortened V by 0 bases and J by 1 base, and 15 bases separated the two germline ends. The CDR3 is 17 residues long. Together with reference TRBV18 and TRBJ2-5, the CDR3 gives the full variable domain: NAGVMQNPRHLVRRRGQEARLRCSPMKGHSHVYWYRQLPEEGLKFMVYLQKENIIDESGMPKERFSAEFPKEGPSILRIQQVVRGDSAAYFCASSPPALRGFQETQYFGPGTRLLVL.

This clone was observed once. This CDR3 is CASSLGGTSSYNEQFF. CDR3 nucleotides: TGTGCCAGCTCCCTGGGCGGGACGAGCTCCTACAATGAGCAGTTCTTC. V gene TRBV7-3 combines with J gene TRBJ2-1; a weak D match, TRBD2 (6 bases). Germline CDR1 and CDR2: SGHTA and FQGTGA. The V end lost 8 bases, the J end lost 0 bases, and 17 bases lay between the germline ends. This CDR3 region has 16 residues.

The CDR3 DNA reads as TGTGCCAGCAGCTTGGCAGGGGGAGCCTACGAGCAGTACTTC. It translates to CASSLAGGAYEQYF. The chain employs TRBV5-4 and TRBJ2-7; 7 nucleotides line up with TRBD1. Germline lookup yields CDR1 SGHNT and CDR2 YYREEE (reference sequence). The CDR3 consists of 14 residues. Unmatched junction bases numbered 2, after V lost 0 bases and J lost 2 bases.

V gene TRBV11-2 combines with J gene TRBJ2-2; 8 bases match TRBD2. Germline V CDR1 and CDR2: SGHAT, FQNNGV. The CDR3 length is 16 residues. V gave up 4 bases and J gave up 5 bases; unmatched junction bases: 9. This CDR3 reads CASSSNSGIGTGELFF. The CDR3 bases are TGTGCCAGCAGCTCTAATAGCGGGATCGGTACCGGGGAGCTGTTTTTT.

The sample holds a few counts of this clone. The V and J genes are TRBV6-5 and TRBJ1-2; TRBD1 might be the D (5 bases). CDR3 length equals 13 residues. V gave up 4 bases and J gave up 6 bases, with 12 bases separating them. The germline CDR1 and CDR2 sequences are MNHEY and SVGAGI. CDR3 coding DNA: TGTGCCAGCAGTTCATTGTTCAGGGATGGCTACACCTTC. It specifies CASSSLFRDGYTF.

Only one count was recorded for this clone. The V gene is TRBV15, the J gene TRBJ2-7, with 10 bases fitting TRBD1. The V segment lost 3 bases and the J segment 4 bases; nucleotides outside the gene matches: 0. Per the germline V gene, CDR1 is LNHNV and CDR2 is YYDKDF (reference sequence). CDR3 length: 13 amino acids. The CDR3 DNA reads as TGTGCCACCAGCAGGGACAGGGGGTACGAGCAGTACTTC. It codes for CATSRDRGYEQYF.

The rearrangement joins TRBV29-1 to TRBJ2-6; 11 bases line up with TRBD1. The CDR3 loop spans 15 amino acids. V was clipped by 6 bases and J by 0 bases; unmatched bases: 1. Germline V gives CDR1 SQVTM, CDR2 ANQGSEA. The CDR3 spells CSVGTGGSGANVLTF. The DNA of the CDR3 is TGCAGCGTAGGGACAGGGGGCTCTGGGGCCAACGTCCTGACTTTC.

V gene TRBV28 combines with J gene TRBJ2-3, with TRBD1 identical over 7 bases. The CDR3 is 16 amino acids. Per germline, CDR1 MDHEN and CDR2 SYDVKM. Trimming at V came to 4 bases and at J to 0 bases, leaving 7 bases not matched to a gene. The CDR3 loop is CASSSTGQPSTDTQYF. As DNA, the CDR3 is TGTGCCAGCAGTTCCACGGGACAGCCTAGCACAGATACGCAGTATTTT.

The rearrangement uses TRBV6-1 and TRBJ1-1; 9 positions agree with TRBD1. This CDR3 contains 14 residues. V shed 7 bases and J 1 base; nucleotides not matched to a gene: 4. The germline CDR1 and CDR2 sequences are MNHNS and SASEGT. Here the CDR3 DNA reads TGTGCCAGCACCATGGACAGGGGGAACACTGAAGCTTTCTTT. Amino acids: CASTMDRGNTEAFF.

This clone was observed a handful of times. The chain couples TRBV30 to TRBJ1-4; D remains unclear. V was clipped by 7 bases and J by 0 bases, with 9 bases between them. CDR3 size: 13 residues. Germline V gives CDR1 GTSNPN, CDR2 SVGIG (reference sequence). For the CDR3, the DNA is TGTGCCTATACAGTTGCAACTAATGAAAAACTGTTTTTT. This gives the protein CAYTVATNEKLFF.